Listed below are T cell receptor beta chains from one sample, sequenced in a study of CD8 T cells in ankylosing spondylitis. TCRdb re-analysed the 5' RACE reads in MiXCR, keeping a single row per CDR3 protein. Of about 220,000 distinct CDR3 sequences in the sample, about 17% were seen once. Sequenced input: blood, either unsorted or a sorted T cell fraction (not recorded which). The source is a male donor with ankylosing spondylitis. CDR3s leave out the opening cysteine and the closing phenylalanine or tryptophan. Expanded clones get a size class; other rows say once, few or many, or leave the size out.

few	TRBV12-3/TRBV12-4	TRBJ2-7	ASSLVGLVGEQY
.	TRBV4-1	TRBJ2-1	ASSQDRGQGNEQF
.	TRBV2	TRBJ2-3	ASTAGTQY
few	TRBV30	TRBJ1-2	AWSKQGDGYT
few	TRBV4-3	TRBJ1-1	ASSQDARIDTEAF
.	TRBV27	TRBJ2-1	ASSLVAGAYNEQF
many	TRBV4-2	TRBJ2-5	ASSQGSSDQETQY
few	TRBV6-2/TRBV6-3	TRBJ2-1	ASSSTRFNEQF
.	TRBV14	TRBJ2-2	ASSQGATITGELF
many	TRBV20-1	TRBJ1-1	SAFTGNTEAF
many	TRBV12-3/TRBV12-4	TRBJ1-1	ASSFGLRDTEAF
.	TRBV15	TRBJ2-3	ATSRDPPSGRHRGTDTQY
.	TRBV30	TRBJ2-7	AWSPSASSYEQY
.	TRBV30	TRBJ1-1	AWSVGAGHTEAF
.	TRBV2	TRBJ1-1	ASSDPGKGVNTEAF
many	TRBV5-1	TRBJ2-1	ASSLEGINEQF
many	TRBV27	TRBJ1-6	ASSLSPDQARPLH
.	TRBV12-3/TRBV12-4	TRBJ2-2	ASSPGGPAGELF
.	TRBV9	TRBJ1-3	ASSVTGLSGNTIY
few	TRBV5-1	TRBJ2-1	ASSYRPGDPLYNEQF
.	TRBV4-1	TRBJ2-5	ASNPEGSGVGQETQY
.	TRBV29-1	TRBJ2-1	SVEGSGGYSSYNEQF
.	TRBV7-9	TRBJ1-4	ASSLDWPGDNEKLF
few	TRBV5-1	TRBJ1-3	ASSLSGTVDLSGNTIY
few	TRBV5-6	TRBJ2-2	ASSLWSGGPSGELF
.	TRBV29-1	TRBJ1-1	SVEDLGQNEAF
few	TRBV12-3/TRBV12-4	TRBJ2-1	ASSNPRVDRAPFHNEQF
few	TRBV27	TRBJ1-2	ASRRTGNYGYT
.	TRBV30	TRBJ2-7	AWSVTDTYEQY
few	TRBV19	TRBJ1-5	ASSIQNQPQH
.	TRBV20-1	TRBJ1-2	SARDHFEGFYGYT
.	TRBV27	TRBJ2-1	ASTTAGGGMEQF
.	TRBV7-3	TRBJ2-7	ASSLTGDGEQY
few	TRBV14	TRBJ1-2	ASSQEGTANYGYT
.	TRBV7-3	TRBJ1-1	ASSSEPLGPIANTEAF
.	TRBV20-1	TRBJ1-1	SARDYRVNTEAF
.	TRBV5-1	TRBJ2-1	ASSLAPGLAGYNEQF
.	TRBV12-3/TRBV12-4	TRBJ2-2	ASSLVSGELF
few	TRBV19	TRBJ2-1	ASSRLAGGVNEQF
.	TRBV20-1	TRBJ2-7	SARTSGIYEQY